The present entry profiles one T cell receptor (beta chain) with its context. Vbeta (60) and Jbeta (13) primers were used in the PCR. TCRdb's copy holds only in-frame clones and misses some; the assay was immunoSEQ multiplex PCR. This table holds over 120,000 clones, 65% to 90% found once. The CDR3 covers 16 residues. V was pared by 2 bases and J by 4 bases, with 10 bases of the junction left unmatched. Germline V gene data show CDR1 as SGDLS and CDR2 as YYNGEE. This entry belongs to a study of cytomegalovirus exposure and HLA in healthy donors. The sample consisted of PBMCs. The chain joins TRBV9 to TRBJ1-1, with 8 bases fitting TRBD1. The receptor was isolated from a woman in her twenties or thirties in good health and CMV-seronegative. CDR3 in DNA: TGTGCCAGCAGCGTGAGAGGTGACAGGGGATTCACTGAAGCTTTCTTT. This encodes CASSVRGDRGFTEAFF.